This T cell receptor (beta chain) derives from a study of T-cell memory formation after mild COVID-19. Background on the study: TCR clusters largely stayed donor specific. Study-wide points: Some responding clones appeared in pre-infection memory, suggesting cross-reactive memory joined.

Germline V CDR1 and CDR2: KGHSH, LQKENI. The CDR3 has 14 amino acids. V was pared by 1 base and J by 4 bases, with 9 bases between. Worth noting for this clonotype: Antigen unknown.

TCRdb ran MiXCR on the 5' RACE reads and lists one entry per CDR3 protein. This table has roughly 240,000 distinct CDR3 sequences, roughly 14% appearing once. This clonotype was sampled from an adult woman who had mild COVID-19 (a few samples of this study predate the infection). Cell type and time point are not known. V is TRBV18 and J is TRBJ2-3, with D maybe TRBD1 (6 bases). The sequenced sample was PBMCs or a T cell subset sorted from them (not recorded which). This CDR3 is CASSPQQGSDTQYF. The CDR3 DNA reads as TGTGCCAGCTCACCACAACAGGGATCAGATACGCAGTATTTT.